The 17 T cell receptor beta chains given below trace back to one sample, sequenced in a study of beta chain features in type 1 diabetes (dated by TCRdb to between 2018 and 2020). Library method: the immunoSEQ multiplex PCR assay. The entire amount of isolated RNA was reverse transcribed using the High Capacity cDNA Reverse Transcription Kit, so the sequenced TCRB transcripts were expressed ones. TCRdb re-hosts the immuneACCESS table, in-frame sequences only. Its copies lack some clones; in the studies checked, an unresolved V gene accounts for under half of them, and the cause for the rest is not known. This sample gives 250,000 to 300,000 clones in total; around 7.8% of them show up just once. The top ten hold roughly 1% of the sample. Sequences were obtained from central memory CD4+ T cells from blood. The receptors come from a woman aged 18-30 years in good health.

This clone was seen ten or more times. This rearrangement joins TRBV2 to TRBJ2-6; D might be TRBD1 (6 bases). Trimming removed 0 bases at V and 7 bases at J, with 10 bases between. The CDR3 has 15 residues. Germline CDR1 and CDR2: SNHLY and FYNNEI. CDR3 nucleotide sequence: TGTGCCAGCAGTGAAGCCCCTGGGACAGCCAACGTCCTGACTTTC. It is translated as CASSEAPGTANVLTF. Full variable domain (rest looked up from reference TRBV2 and TRBJ2-6): EPEVTQTPSHQVTQMGQEVILRCVPISNHLYFYWYRQILGQKVEFLVSFYNNEISEKSEIFDDQFSVERPDGSNFTLKIRSTKLEDSAMYFCASSEAPGTANVLTFGAGSRLTVL.

This clone was counted once. A far more abundant clone sits one base away, making this likely a read error. The chain combines TRBV5-1 with TRBJ2-3; TRBD2 agrees at 10 bases. The germline CDR1 and CDR2 sequences are SGHRS and YFSETQ. The CDR3 spans 16 residues. The CDR3 nucleotides are TGCGCCTGCAGCTTTGGCCTAGCGGGGGCTGGGGATACGCAGTATTTT. Translation gives CACSFGLAGAGDTQYF.

This clone was detected a few times. This chain connects TRBV29-1 to TRBJ1-2; no clear D gene. This CDR3 comprises 14 residues. Germline assignment: CDR1 SQVTM and CDR2 ANQGSEA. V gave up 0 bases and J gave up 4 bases, with 12 bases separating them. CDR3 nucleotide sequence: TGCAGCGTTGAAGATCTGGCCATGGGCTATGGCTACACCTTC. It specifies CSVEDLAMGYGYTF.

This clone was counted at least ten times. The V gene is TRBV19, the J gene TRBJ2-1; D is unresolved. V was trimmed by 5 bases and J by 8 bases, leaving 7 bases between them. Germline CDR1 LNHDA, CDR2 SQIVND (reference sequence). The CDR3 has 11 amino acids. The CDR3: CASSLSYEQFF. The CDR3 DNA is TGTGCCAGTAGTTTGAGTTATGAGCAGTTCTTC.

There are many counts of this clone. V is TRBV5-6 and J is TRBJ2-3; no clear D gene. The germline V gene encodes CDR1 SGHDT and CDR2 YYEEEE. The CDR3 sequence is 15 residues long. Trimming took off 0 bases at V and 0 bases at J, with 8 bases between the two ends. The CDR3 loop reads CASSLGASSTDTQYF. In DNA, the CDR3 is TGTGCCAGCAGCTTGGGGGCTAGTAGCACAGATACGCAGTATTTT.

CDR3 residues: CASSHGDRDLNEQFF. In nucleotides, the CDR3 is TGCGCCAGCAGCCACGGGGACAGGGACCTCAATGAGCAGTTCTTC. This chain links TRBV4-1 with TRBJ2-1, with 9 bases fitting TRBD1. Germline-derived CDR1 and CDR2 are MGHRA and YSYEKL. The CDR3 spans 15 residues. J was trimmed by 6 bases and V by 3 bases; bases with no gene match: 6.

A few counts support this clone. One end of the junction varies from germline; a read error may be responsible. Additional DNA sequences in this sample encode the identical CDR3. This chain links TRBV5-4 with TRBJ1-1, with TRBD1 identical over 9 bases. This CDR3 is built from 16 residues. Germline assignment: CDR1 SGHNT and CDR2 YYREEE (reference sequence). The CDR3 bases are TGCGCCAGCAGCCAAGATCCGACAGGGGGAAACACTGAAGCTTTCTTT. Translating it yields CASSQDPTGGNTEAFF.

The V call is TRBV4-3, the J call TRBJ1-1; no clear D. Germline-derived CDR1 and CDR2 are LGHNA and YSLEER. The CDR3 runs to 13 residues. Deletions cut 3 bases from V and 3 bases from J, with 8 bases between. CDR3 region: CASSQRHDTEAFF. CDR3 coding DNA: TGCGCCAGCAGCCAGCGGCACGACACTGAAGCTTTCTTT.

This clone has more than one count but fewer than ten. The J gene is TRBJ1-2, the V gene TRBV20-1; no definite D call. The CDR3 spans 10 residues. V was trimmed by 5 bases and J by 3 bases, leaving 4 bases between them. Germline V gene data show CDR1 as DFQATT and CDR2 as SNEGSKA (reference sequence). The CDR3 sequence is CSAWDYGYTF. CDR3 DNA: TGCAGTGCTTGGGACTATGGCTACACCTTC.

The chain couples TRBV13 to TRBJ2-2; no reliable D call. V gave up 0 bases and J gave up 6 bases, with 8 bases separating them. From germline, CDR1 is PRHDT and CDR2 FYEKMQ (reference sequence). CDR3 length: 14 residues. CDR3 amino acids: CASSLGRGSGELFF. DNA of the CDR3: TGTGCCAGCAGCTTAGGTCGTGGATCCGGGGAGCTGTTTTTT. Together with reference TRBV13 and TRBJ2-2, the CDR3 gives the full variable domain: AAGVIQSPRHLIKEKRETATLKCYPIPRHDTVYWYQQGPGQDPQFLISFYEKMQSDKGSIPDRFSAQQFSDYHSELNMSSLELGDSALYFCASSLGRGSGELFFGEGSRLTVL.

CDR3 nucleotide sequence: TGCAGCGTTGATATCTCTGGAAACACCATATATTTT. Amino acid sequence: CSVDISGNTIYF. This chain connects TRBV29-1 to TRBJ1-3; D not certain. V lost 3 bases and J 0 bases, leaving 3 bases between the germline ends. CDR1 is SQVTM, CDR2 ANQGSEA, per germline. The CDR3 is 12 residues long.

This clone came up a few times. V is TRBV28 and J is TRBJ2-7, with 10 bases identical to TRBD1. Looked up from germline, CDR1 is MDHEN and CDR2 is SYDVKM. Germline trimming cut 6 bases from V and 4 bases from J; bases unmatched to any gene: 6. The CDR3 is made up of 14 amino acids. The DNA for the CDR3 is TGTGCCAGCAGGGAGACAGGGGGCCGGTACGAGCAGTACGTC. It translates to CASRETGGRYEQYV.

This clone has more than one count but fewer than ten. This chain connects TRBV15 to TRBJ2-7, with 10 bases that match TRBD1. This CDR3 spans 16 amino acids. The junction had 8 bases not matched to a gene; V was cut back by 1 base and J by 5 bases. The germline CDR1 and CDR2 sequences are LNHNV and YYDKDF (reference sequence). CDR3 DNA sequence: TGTGCCACCAGCAGAGGGACGGGACAGGGGAGTAACGAGCAGTACTTC. Translation: CATSRGTGQGSNEQYF.

The chain recombines TRBV7-2 with TRBJ2-3; 13 bases agree with TRBD2. CDR1 and CDR2 (germline): SGHTA, FQGNSA. Trimming took 4 bases from V and 4 from J; bases not matched to a gene: 5. This CDR3 is 16 amino acids long. The chain's CDR3 is CASSSGLAGVADTQYF. For the CDR3, the DNA is TGTGCCAGCAGCTCCGGACTAGCGGGAGTAGCAGATACGCAGTATTTT.

This clone came up many times. The rearrangement joins TRBV10-3 to TRBJ1-2; D possibly corresponds to TRBD1 (6 bases). The CDR3 is made up of 11 amino acids. Germline V gene lookup returns CDR1 ENHRY and CDR2 SYGVKD. The V end lost 6 bases, the J end lost 6 bases, and 8 bases lay between the germline ends. The CDR3 protein is CAISRGNGYTF. CDR3 bases: TGTGCCATCAGCAGGGGTAATGGCTACACCTTC.

The table lists this clone with a few counts. The chain uses TRBV16 and TRBJ1-2, with D unclear. CDR3 length: 15 amino acids. V was trimmed by 1 base and J by 2 bases, leaving 11 bases between them. Germline lookup yields CDR1 KGHSY and CDR2 FQNENV. The CDR3 is CASSQLKGRNYGYTF. CDR3 bases: TGTGCCAGCAGCCAATTAAAGGGCCGGAACTATGGCTACACCTTC.

The gene calls are TRBV6-6 and TRBJ2-3; 7 bases are shared with TRBD1. V was pared by 6 bases and J by 1 base, with 10 bases of the junction left unmatched. Germline CDR1 reads MNHNY; CDR2 reads SVGAGI (reference sequence). The CDR3 is made up of 16 amino acids. The CDR3 DNA is TGTGCCAGCAGAAACAGGGGCGATCCCCGCACAGATACGCAGTATTTT. Protein product: CASRNRGDPRTDTQYF.